Below, 27 T cell receptor beta chains from the same sample are listed, as sequenced in a study of molecular identifiers for immune sequencing clone quantification. TCRdb independently ran MiXCR on the PCR reads; one entry per CDR3 protein. This table has about 510,000 distinct CDR3 sequences, about 20% appearing once. Sequencing input: naive CD8+ T cells from blood, with Jurkat cell RNA spiked in. Documented subset: FACS-sorted CD8+CD4-CCR7+CD45RA+ naive T cells. The receptors come from a human donor in good health. Some libraries in this study had Jurkat cell RNA spiked in.

As concerns this clonotype: This may stem from a read error, because a much larger clone lies one nucleotide away. The chain joins TRBV4-3 to TRBJ1-6, with D possibly being TRBD1 (5 bases). The CDR3 contains 15 residues. The germline V gene has CDR1 LGHNA and CDR2 YSLEER. The V gene lost 0 bases and the J gene lost 8 bases, with 11 bases spanning the gap. The CDR3 sequence: CASSQDWQGDSPLHF. The CDR3 DNA is TGCGCCAGCAGCCAAGACTGGCAGGGCGATTCACCCCTCCACTTT.

The V gene is TRBV15, the J gene TRBJ2-1; D ambiguous. V was pared by 1 base and J by 1 base, with 5 bases between. This CDR3 region has 14 residues. The germline gives CDR1 LNHNV, CDR2 YYDKDF (reference sequence). CDR3: CATSRVLSYNEQFF. CDR3 coding DNA: TGTGCCACCAGCAGAGTACTTTCCTACAATGAGCAGTTCTTC.

This clonotype was seen more than once but under ten times. The gene calls are TRBV5-6 and TRBJ1-1; D call uncertain. Germline-derived CDR1 and CDR2 are SGHDT and YYEEEE. Trimming pared 3 bases from V and 2 bases from J, leaving 11 bases between. This CDR3 is built from 14 residues. The CDR3 nucleotides are TGTGCCAGCAGCTATTACACAGAAAACACTGAAGCTTTCTTT. Amino acids: CASSYYTENTEAFF.

Of note for this clonotype: Relative to the germline gene, one junction end is altered; a read error may explain this. This chain links TRBV27 with TRBJ1-4; no reliable D call. CDR3 size: 13 residues. From germline, CDR1 is MNHEY and CDR2 SMNVEV (reference sequence). CDR3 bases: TGTGCCGGCAGTCTCGGACCCTATGAAAAACTGTTTTTT. Protein sequence: CAGSLGPYEKLFF. The whole variable domain, filled in from reference TRBV27 and TRBJ1-4, reads EAQVTQNPRYLITVTGKKLTVTCSQNMNHEYMSWYRQDPGLGLRQIYYSMNVEVTDKGDVPEGYKVSRKEKRNFPLILESPSPNQTSLYFCAGSLGPYEKLFFGSGTQLSVL.

This clonotype appeared a few times. The rearrangement uses TRBV4-3 and TRBJ1-2; TRBD1 aligns across 7 bases. J lost 5 bases, V lost 0 bases, and 6 bases had no gene match. The CDR3 length is 15 residues. Germline loops: CDR1 LGHNA, CDR2 YSLEER. The CDR3 protein is CASSQDEGAVYGYTF. The CDR3 region has the DNA TGCGCCAGCAGCCAAGATGAGGGGGCAGTTTATGGCTACACCTTC.

This clonotype appeared a few times. The chain couples TRBV4-3 to TRBJ2-1; 13 bases are a match to TRBD2. Per the germline V gene, CDR1 is LGHNA and CDR2 is YSLEER. The V gene end was trimmed by 2 bases and the J gene end by 12 bases; junction bases not matched to a gene: 7. The CDR3 has 15 amino acids. The CDR3 nucleotides read TGCGCCAGCAGCCAAACGGGACTAGCGGGGTCGGCGCAGTTCTTC. Amino acid sequence: CASSQTGLAGSAQFF.

The J gene is TRBJ2-7, the V gene TRBV6-5; no clear D. Germline CDR1 reads MNHEY; CDR2 reads SVGAGI. Trimming removed 2 bases from V and 1 base from J, with 9 bases in between. This CDR3 comprises 14 residues. The DNA of the CDR3 is TGTGCCAGCAGTTACATTGGGCAGTCCTACGAGCAGTACTTC. It specifies CASSYIGQSYEQYF.

The chain combines TRBV7-2 with TRBJ2-7; 8 bases align to TRBD2. V was clipped by 7 bases and J by 0 bases; unmatched bases: 8. The CDR3 runs to 15 residues. CDR1 and CDR2 (germline): SGHTA, FQGNSA. Written as DNA, the CDR3 is TGTGCCAGCACCCCGTACGGGGGGGCCTCCTACGAGCAGTACTTC. Residues: CASTPYGGASYEQYF.

This clonotype was detected only a few times. The rearrangement uses TRBV7-9 and TRBJ2-7; 8 nucleotides line up with TRBD1. Germline CDR1 is SEHNR and CDR2 is FQNEAQ (reference sequence). This CDR3 comprises 12 residues. The CDR3, as DNA: TGTGCACAGGGAGGACAGGGAGGCGAGCAGTACTTC. This encodes CAQGGQGGEQYF. The full variable domain, rest sourced from reference TRBV7-9 and TRBJ2-7, is DTGVSQNPRHKITKRGQNVTFRCDPISEHNRLYWYRQTLGQGPEFLTYFQNEAQLEKSRLLSDRFSAERPKGSFSTLEIQRTEQGDSAMYLCAQGGQGGEQYFGPGTRLTVT.

This clonotype was recorded at least ten times. The rearrangement links TRBV7-9 to TRBJ2-5; TRBD1 or TRBD2 may be the D gene (5 bases each). CDR3 length: 14 amino acids. Trimming left V 5 bases short and J 5 bases short, with 15 bases between. In germline, CDR1 is SEHNR, CDR2 FQNEAQ (reference sequence). CDR3 DNA sequence: TGTGCCAGCAGCCGGATCTTTGAGGGGGAGACCCAGTACTTC. It yields the protein CASSRIFEGETQYF.

This clonotype was recorded many times. V usage is TRBV5-1 and J usage is TRBJ2-1; D may correspond to TRBD1 or TRBD2 (6 bases each). CDR3 length: 15 residues. Germline CDR1 reads SGHRS; CDR2 reads YFSETQ. V was cut by 0 bases and J by 3 bases, with 10 bases left in between. CDR3 coding DNA: TGCGCCAGCAGCTTGGACGGGGGCCGCTACAATGAGCAGTTCTTC. Its protein is CASSLDGGRYNEQFF. The variable domain in full, completed from reference TRBV5-1 and TRBJ2-1, reads KAGVTQTPRYLIKTRGQQVTLSCSPISGHRSVSWYQQTPGQGLQFLFEYFSETQRNKGNFPGRFSGRQFSNSRSEMNVSTLELGDSALYLCASSLDGGRYNEQFFGPGTRLTVL.

This clonotype was counted between two and nine times. The genes are TRBV29-1 and TRBJ2-7; maybe TRBD2 (5 bases). There are 13 residues in the CDR3. V was trimmed by 4 bases and J by 3 bases, leaving 13 bases between them. CDR1 is SQVTM, CDR2 ANQGSEA, per germline. This chain's CDR3 is CSVGGEGYYEQYF. The CDR3 DNA is TGCAGCGTTGGGGGAGAGGGTTACTACGAGCAGTACTTC.

At least ten counts were recorded for this clonotype. The chain has TRBV7-9 and TRBJ2-7; D possibly matches TRBD1 or TRBD2 (6 bases each). The CDR3 contains 11 residues. V was shortened by 7 bases and J by 5 bases, with 9 bases between the two germline ends. Germline CDR1 is SEHNR and CDR2 is FQNEAQ (reference sequence). CDR3 amino acids: CASTGAHEQYF. CDR3 sequence (DNA): TGTGCCAGCACGGGGGCCCACGAGCAGTACTTC.

This clonotype was counted ten times or more. The chain carries TRBV29-1 and TRBJ2-2; D not certain. V was pared by 0 bases and J by 2 bases, with 7 bases between. The CDR3 totals 14 residues. CDR1 SQVTM and CDR2 ANQGSEA come from the germline V gene. The CDR3 nucleotides are TGCAGCGTTGAAGACGGAATAAACACCGGGGAGCTGTTTTTT. Encoded protein: CSVEDGINTGELFF.

This clonotype occurred many times. This chain links TRBV7-8 with TRBJ2-5; 10 nucleotides align to TRBD1. J gave up 5 bases and V 0 bases, and 12 bases lay outside the gene matches. The CDR3 is made up of 18 amino acids. Germline CDR1 is SGHVS and CDR2 is FQNEAQ. CDR3 protein: CASSLAWPGQGLSETQYF. DNA for the CDR3: TGTGCCAGCAGCTTAGCGTGGCCGGGACAGGGGCTTTCGGAGACCCAGTACTTC.

This clonotype showed up many times. The rearrangement uses TRBV29-1 and TRBJ1-4; D gene unclear. This CDR3 region has 15 residues. Germline loops: CDR1 SQVTM, CDR2 ANQGSEA. V lost 7 bases to trimming and J lost 4 bases, with 19 bases between them. CDR3 region: CSEKRGAKSNEKLFF. The DNA of the CDR3 is TGCAGCGAGAAGAGAGGAGCCAAAAGTAATGAAAAACTGTTTTTT.

This clonotype was counted a few times. This sequence joins TRBV5-8 and TRBJ1-1, with TRBD1 identical over 8 bases. The CDR3 covers 17 residues. With 4 bases clipped from V and 0 bases from J, the junction kept 11 bases outside the gene matches. The germline CDR1 and CDR2 sequences are SGHTS and YDEGEE. CDR3 residues: CASSPWTGFVVNTEAFF. The CDR3 nucleotides are TGTGCCAGCAGCCCCTGGACAGGGTTCGTAGTGAACACTGAAGCTTTCTTT.

This clonotype was counted at least ten times. The V and J genes are TRBV25-1 and TRBJ1-1, with D tentatively TRBD1 (5 bases). CDR3 length equals 13 residues. In germline, CDR1 is MGHDK, CDR2 SYGVNS. The V end was cut by 5 bases, the J end by 4 bases, with 11 bases between. CDR3 sequence (DNA): TGTGCCAGCAGTTCAGGGTCCAGCACTGAAGCTTTCTTT. Translation: CASSSGSSTEAFF.

This clonotype showed up many times. V is TRBV12-5 and J is TRBJ2-7; 8 positions match TRBD2. The CDR3 is 13 amino acids. V lost 5 bases, J lost 2 bases, and 2 bases stayed unmatched. In germline, CDR1 is LGHNT, CDR2 FRNRAP. Here the CDR3 DNA reads TGTGCTAGTGGTCCGGGACTAGCCTACGAGCAGTACTTC. As protein: CASGPGLAYEQYF.

This chain links TRBV4-1 with TRBJ1-4, with 9 bases identical to TRBD1. Trimming removed 3 bases from V and 0 bases from J; junction bases left unmatched: 5. The germline V gene encodes CDR1 MGHRA and CDR2 YSYEKL. CDR3 size: 17 residues. This chain's CDR3 is CASSHDGTGPTNEKLFF. The CDR3 DNA sequence: TGCGCCAGCAGCCACGACGGGACAGGGCCAACTAATGAAAAACTGTTTTTT.

This clonotype was detected a few times. The chain uses TRBV12-3 or TRBV12-4 and TRBJ2-3; 9 nucleotides align to TRBD2. With V trimmed by 4 bases and J by 3 bases, 11 bases remained unmatched. The CDR3 consists of 17 residues. CDR3 nucleotides: TGTGCCAGCAGTTCCCATTCAAGCGGGGGGCCGACAGATACGCAGTATTTT. Its translation: CASSSHSSGGPTDTQYF.

This clonotype occurred a few times. This chain joins TRBV20-1 and TRBJ2-7; D not resolved. CDR3 length: 11 residues. The V gene lost 2 bases and the J gene lost 4 bases, with 6 bases spanning the gap. Germline-derived CDR1 and CDR2 are DFQATT and SNEGSKA (reference sequence). The DNA of the CDR3 is TGCAGTGCTAGACCCCAGTACGAGCAGTACTTC. Translating it yields CSARPQYEQYF.

Worth noting for this clonotype: This may arise from a read error, as a much more abundant clone is one base away. The gene calls are TRBV16 and TRBJ1-5; D uncertain. CDR3 length: 15 amino acids. From germline, CDR1 is KGHSY and CDR2 FQNENV. The CDR3 here is CASSQPDISSQPQHF. CDR3 sequence (DNA): TGTGCCAGCAGCCAACCCGACATTAGCAGTCAGCCCCAGCATTTT.

This clonotype was observed a handful of times. The chain employs TRBV7-6 and TRBJ2-3; D is possibly TRBD2 (6 bases). Germline V lookup: CDR1 SGHVS, CDR2 FNYEAQ. Trimming removed 3 bases from V and 1 base from J, with 14 bases in between. This CDR3 spans 16 amino acids. CDR3 coding DNA: TGTGCCAGCAGCTTCGCCGGGACTCCCGGCACAGATACGCAGTATTTT. Translating it yields CASSFAGTPGTDTQYF.

The rearrangement links TRBV4-3 to TRBJ2-3; D unresolved. Germline CDR1 reads LGHNA; CDR2 reads YSLEER. The CDR3 is 17 amino acids. V lost 4 bases and J 4 bases, leaving 21 bases between the germline ends. CDR3 region: CASSRVGGLGLADTQYF. Written as DNA, the CDR3 is TGCGCCAGCAGCCGAGTCGGCGGCTTGGGCCTCGCAGATACGCAGTATTTT.

This clonotype has ten or more counts. The CDR3 loop is CASSESIILGEAFF. The CDR3 nucleotides are TGCGCCAGCAGTGAGTCGATTATATTGGGTGAAGCTTTCTTT. J is TRBJ1-1 and V is TRBV10-1; no clear D. Trimming pared 0 bases from V and 7 bases from J, leaving 12 bases between. Germline values: CDR1 WNHNN, CDR2 SYGVQD (reference sequence). The length of the CDR3 is 14 residues.

This clonotype was detected only once. The rearrangement joins TRBV7-9 to TRBJ1-1; D is unclear. The length of the CDR3 is 12 residues. Trimming removed 1 base at V and 7 bases at J, with 7 bases between. Germline CDR1 and CDR2: SEHNR and FQNEAQ (reference sequence). DNA for the CDR3: TGTGCCAGCAGCTTAGGGTGTGATGAAGCTTTCTTT. This sequence encodes CASSLGCDEAFF.